The 5 T cell receptor beta chains reported below all come from one sample, sequenced in a study of CD8 T cells in Susac syndrome. Random hexamers were used to reverse transcribe the RNA input (about 0.5 to 1 ug). TCRdb re-analysed the immunoSEQ multiplex PCR reads in MiXCR, keeping a single row per CDR3 protein. This table has 84,000 or so distinct CDR3 sequences, about 94% appearing once. Input material: CD8+ T cells from PBMCs. The receptors here all came from a human donor with Susac syndrome.

V gene TRBV5-6 combines with J gene TRBJ2-2; D is undetermined. V was cut by 3 bases and J by 6 bases, with 9 bases left in between. Germline CDR1 SGHDT, CDR2 YYEEEE. The CDR3 is made up of 13 amino acids. Here the CDR3 reads CASSSGPSGELFF. Here the CDR3 DNA reads TGTGCCAGCAGCTCAGGACCATCCGGGGAGCTGTTTTTT.

The DNA for the CDR3 is TGTGCCAGCAGGCCCAGACAGGGGGCGAAAAGCAATCAGCCCCAGCATTTT. Its translation is CASRPRQGAKSNQPQHF. The chain joins TRBV7-9 to TRBJ1-5; 10 bases are shared with TRBD1. CDR1 and CDR2 (germline): SEHNR, FQNEAQ (reference sequence). The CDR3 covers 17 residues. The V gene end was trimmed by 6 bases and the J gene end by 1 base; junction bases not matched to a gene: 9.

The chain combines TRBV6-1 with TRBJ2-7; 7 positions agree with TRBD2. In germline, CDR1 is MNHNS, CDR2 SASEGT. This CDR3 spans 16 amino acids. The junction had 16 bases not matched to a gene; V was cut back by 6 bases and J by 5 bases. The CDR3 DNA is TGTGCCAGCAGCCACGATTCTGGGGAGGGCATCAACGAGCAGTACTTC. Translation gives CASSHDSGEGINEQYF.

This sequence joins TRBV3-1 and TRBJ1-3; D is possibly TRBD1 (5 bases). V gave up 0 bases and J gave up 4 bases, with 10 bases separating them. Germline V gene sequence: CDR1 LGHDT, CDR2 YNNKEL (reference sequence). This CDR3 comprises 15 residues. The DNA for the CDR3 is TGTGCCAGCAGCCAAGATAGAGGGGTCGGAAACACCATATATTTT. It is translated as CASSQDRGVGNTIYF.

CDR3 nucleotide sequence: TGCGCCAGCAGCTCCGAAAAAGCCAACAATGAGCAGTTCTTC. Residues: CASSSEKANNEQFF. The chain carries TRBV5-1 and TRBJ2-1; D is unresolved. Deletions cut 3 bases from V and 5 bases from J, with 12 bases between. The germline CDR1 and CDR2 sequences are SGHRS and YFSETQ. The CDR3 has 14 amino acids.